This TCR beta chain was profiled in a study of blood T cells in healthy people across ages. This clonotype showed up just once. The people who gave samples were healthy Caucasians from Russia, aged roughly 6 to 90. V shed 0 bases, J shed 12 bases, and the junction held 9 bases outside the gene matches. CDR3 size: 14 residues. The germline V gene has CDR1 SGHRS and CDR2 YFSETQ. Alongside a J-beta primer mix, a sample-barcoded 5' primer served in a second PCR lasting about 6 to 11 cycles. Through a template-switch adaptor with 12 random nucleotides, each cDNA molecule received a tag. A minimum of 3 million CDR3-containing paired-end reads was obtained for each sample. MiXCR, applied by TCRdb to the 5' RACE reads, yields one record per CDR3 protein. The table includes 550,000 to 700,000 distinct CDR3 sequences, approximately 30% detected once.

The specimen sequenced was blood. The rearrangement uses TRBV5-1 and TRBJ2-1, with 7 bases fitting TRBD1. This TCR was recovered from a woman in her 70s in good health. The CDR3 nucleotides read TGCGCCAGCAGCTTGGGGGACAGCCCTAAGGGGCAGTTCTTC. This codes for CASSLGDSPKGQFF.